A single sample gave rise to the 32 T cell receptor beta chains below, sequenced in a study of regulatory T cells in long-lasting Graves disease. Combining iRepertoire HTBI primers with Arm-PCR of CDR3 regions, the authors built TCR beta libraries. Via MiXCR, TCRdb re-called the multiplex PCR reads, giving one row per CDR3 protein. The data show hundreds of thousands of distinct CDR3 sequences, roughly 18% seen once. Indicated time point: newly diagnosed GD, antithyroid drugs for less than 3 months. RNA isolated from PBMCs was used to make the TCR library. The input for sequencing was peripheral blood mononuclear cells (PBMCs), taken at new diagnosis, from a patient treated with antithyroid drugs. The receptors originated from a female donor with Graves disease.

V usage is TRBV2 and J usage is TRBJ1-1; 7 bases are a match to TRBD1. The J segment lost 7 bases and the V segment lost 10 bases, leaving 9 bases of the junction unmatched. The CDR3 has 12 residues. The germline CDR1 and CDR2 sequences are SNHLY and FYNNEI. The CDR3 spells CATRGQILEAFF. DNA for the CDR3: TGTGCCACCAGGGGACAGATTCTTGAAGCTTTCTTT.

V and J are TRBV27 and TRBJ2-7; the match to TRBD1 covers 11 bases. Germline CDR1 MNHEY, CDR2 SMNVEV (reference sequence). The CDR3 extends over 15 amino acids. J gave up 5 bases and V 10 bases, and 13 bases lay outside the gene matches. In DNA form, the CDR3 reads TGTGCCACCGTTAGGAGGGACAGGGGGGTCGACGAGCAGTACTTC. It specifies CATVRRDRGVDEQYF.

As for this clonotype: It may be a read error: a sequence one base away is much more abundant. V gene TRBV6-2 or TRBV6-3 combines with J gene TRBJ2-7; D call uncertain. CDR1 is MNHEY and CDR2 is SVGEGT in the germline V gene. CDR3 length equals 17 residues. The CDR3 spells CASNPGVVRTTSHEQYF. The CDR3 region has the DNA TGTGCCAGCAACCCAGGAGTGGTGAGAACCACCTCCCACGAGCAGTACTTC.

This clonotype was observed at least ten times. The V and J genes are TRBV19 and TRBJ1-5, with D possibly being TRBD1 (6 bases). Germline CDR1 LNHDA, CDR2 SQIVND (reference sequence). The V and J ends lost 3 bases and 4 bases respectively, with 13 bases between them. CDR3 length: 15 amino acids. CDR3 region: CASSITGTQNQPQHF. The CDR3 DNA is TGTGCCAGTAGTATTACCGGGACACAGAATCAGCCCCAGCATTTT. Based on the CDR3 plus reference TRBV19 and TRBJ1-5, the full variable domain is DGGITQSPKYLFRKEGQNVTLSCEQNLNHDAMYWYRQDPGQGLRLIYYSQIVNDFQKGDIAEGYSVSREKKESFPLTVTSAQKNPTAFYLCASSITGTQNQPQHFGDGTRLSIL.

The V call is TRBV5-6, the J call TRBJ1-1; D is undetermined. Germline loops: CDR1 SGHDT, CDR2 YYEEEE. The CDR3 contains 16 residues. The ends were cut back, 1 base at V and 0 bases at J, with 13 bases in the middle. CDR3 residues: CASSLLPPRVNTEAFF. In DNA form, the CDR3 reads TGTGCCAGCAGCTTGTTGCCACCACGGGTGAACACTGAAGCTTTCTTT.

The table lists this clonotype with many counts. CDR3 sequence reads: CASTLTGASEGEAFF. CDR3 nucleotides: TGTGCCAGTACCTTAACAGGGGCCTCGGAGGGTGAAGCTTTCTTT. V usage is TRBV19 and J usage is TRBJ1-1; 7 bases line up with TRBD1. The CDR3 covers 15 residues. J was trimmed by 7 bases and V by 7 bases; bases with no gene match: 15. Germline V lookup: CDR1 LNHDA, CDR2 SQIVND (reference sequence).

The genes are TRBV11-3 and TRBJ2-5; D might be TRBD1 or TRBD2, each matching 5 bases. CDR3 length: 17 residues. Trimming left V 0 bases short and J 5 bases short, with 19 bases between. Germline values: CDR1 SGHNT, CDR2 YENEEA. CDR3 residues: CASSLEGTVNRVETQYF. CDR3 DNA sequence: TGTGCCAGCAGCTTAGAGGGGACGGTTAACCGGGTGGAGACCCAGTACTTC.

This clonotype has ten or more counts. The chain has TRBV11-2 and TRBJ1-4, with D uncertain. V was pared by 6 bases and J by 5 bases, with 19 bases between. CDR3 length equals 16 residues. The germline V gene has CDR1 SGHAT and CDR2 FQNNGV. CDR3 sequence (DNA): TGTGCCAGCAGGCTCCGGGAGTCAGGTTCCAATGAAAAACTGTTTTTT. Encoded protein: CASRLRESGSNEKLFF.

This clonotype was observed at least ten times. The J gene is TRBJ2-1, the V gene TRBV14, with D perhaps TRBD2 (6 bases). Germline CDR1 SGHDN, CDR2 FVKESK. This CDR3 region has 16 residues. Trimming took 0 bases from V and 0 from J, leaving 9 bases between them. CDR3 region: CASSQDPSDSYNEQFF. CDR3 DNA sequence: TGTGCCAGCAGCCAAGATCCTAGCGACTCCTACAATGAGCAGTTCTTC.

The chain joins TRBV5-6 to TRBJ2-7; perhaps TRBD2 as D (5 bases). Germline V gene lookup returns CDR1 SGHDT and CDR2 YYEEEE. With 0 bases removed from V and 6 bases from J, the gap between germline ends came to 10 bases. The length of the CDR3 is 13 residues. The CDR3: CASSLVLGGEQYF. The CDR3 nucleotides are TGTGCCAGCAGCTTGGTACTAGGAGGCGAGCAGTACTTC.

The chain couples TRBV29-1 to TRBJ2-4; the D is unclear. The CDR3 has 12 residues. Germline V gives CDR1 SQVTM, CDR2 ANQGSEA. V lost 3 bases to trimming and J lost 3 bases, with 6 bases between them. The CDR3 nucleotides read TGCAGCGTTGAGGATAGCAAAAACATTCAGTACTTC. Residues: CSVEDSKNIQYF.

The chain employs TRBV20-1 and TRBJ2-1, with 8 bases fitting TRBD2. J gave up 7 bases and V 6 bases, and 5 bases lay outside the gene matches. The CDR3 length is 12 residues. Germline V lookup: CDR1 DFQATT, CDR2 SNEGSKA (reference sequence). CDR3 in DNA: TGCAGTGCCCGGACTAGCTGGAATGAGCAGTTCTTC. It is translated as CSARTSWNEQFF.

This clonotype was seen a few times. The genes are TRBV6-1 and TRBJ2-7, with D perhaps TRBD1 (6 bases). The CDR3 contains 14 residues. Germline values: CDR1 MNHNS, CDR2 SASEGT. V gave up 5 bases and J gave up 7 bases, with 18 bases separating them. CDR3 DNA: TGTGCCAGCAGTACCTCTGGGACAACTCTAGAGCAGTACTTC. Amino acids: CASSTSGTTLEQYF.

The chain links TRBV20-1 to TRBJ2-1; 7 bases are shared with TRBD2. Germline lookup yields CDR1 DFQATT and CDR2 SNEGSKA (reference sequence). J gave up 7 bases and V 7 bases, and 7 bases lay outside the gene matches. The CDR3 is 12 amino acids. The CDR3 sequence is CSGAGTTNEQFF. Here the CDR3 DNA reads TGCAGTGGTGCCGGGACTACTAATGAGCAGTTCTTC.

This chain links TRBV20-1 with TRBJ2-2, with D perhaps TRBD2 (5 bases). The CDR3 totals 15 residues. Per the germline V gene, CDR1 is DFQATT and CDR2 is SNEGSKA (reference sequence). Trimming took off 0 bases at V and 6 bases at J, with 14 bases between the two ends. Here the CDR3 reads CSARDSGKNSGELFF. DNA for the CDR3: TGCAGTGCTAGAGATTCGGGAAAGAATTCCGGGGAGCTGTTTTTT.

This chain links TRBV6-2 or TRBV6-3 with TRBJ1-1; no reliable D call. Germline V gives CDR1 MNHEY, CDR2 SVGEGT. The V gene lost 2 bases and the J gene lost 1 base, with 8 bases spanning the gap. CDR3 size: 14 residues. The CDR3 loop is CASSYHRENTEAFF. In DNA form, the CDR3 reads TGTGCCAGCAGTTACCATCGCGAGAACACTGAAGCTTTCTTT.

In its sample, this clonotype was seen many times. The DNA of the CDR3 is TGTGCCAGCAGCTCAAACTCAGGGGGAGGGTATGGCTACACCTTC. Protein sequence: CASSSNSGGGYGYTF. The rearrangement joins TRBV5-6 to TRBJ1-2; 7 bases align to TRBD1. J was trimmed by 5 bases and V by 3 bases; bases with no gene match: 10. Germline V gene lookup returns CDR1 SGHDT and CDR2 YYEEEE. The CDR3 is 15 amino acids.

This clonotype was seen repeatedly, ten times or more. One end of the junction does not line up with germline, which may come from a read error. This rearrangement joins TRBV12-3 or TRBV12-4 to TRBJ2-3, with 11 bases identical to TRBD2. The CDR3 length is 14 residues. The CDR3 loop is CASSPSPGTSGAFW. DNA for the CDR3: TGTGCCAGCAGTCCCAGTCCCGGGACTAGCGGAGCTTTCTGG.

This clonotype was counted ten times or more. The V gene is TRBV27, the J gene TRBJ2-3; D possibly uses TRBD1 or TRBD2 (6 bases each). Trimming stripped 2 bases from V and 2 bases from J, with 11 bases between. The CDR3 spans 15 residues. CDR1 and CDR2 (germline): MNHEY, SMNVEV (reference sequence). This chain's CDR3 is CASSLGGRHTDTQYF. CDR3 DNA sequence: TGTGCCAGCAGTTTAGGGGGGCGGCACACAGATACGCAGTATTTT.

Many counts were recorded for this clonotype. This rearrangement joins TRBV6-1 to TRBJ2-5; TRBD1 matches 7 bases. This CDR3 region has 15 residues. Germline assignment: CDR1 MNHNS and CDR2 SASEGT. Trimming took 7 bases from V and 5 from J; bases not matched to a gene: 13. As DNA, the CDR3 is TGTGCCAGCATTCGACGACAGGGCTCATCGGAGACCCAGTACTTC. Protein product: CASIRRQGSSETQYF.

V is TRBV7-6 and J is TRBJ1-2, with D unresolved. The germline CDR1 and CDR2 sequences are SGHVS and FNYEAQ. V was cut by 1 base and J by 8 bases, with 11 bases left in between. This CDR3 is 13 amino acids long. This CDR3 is CASSLEMGSGYTF. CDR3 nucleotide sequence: TGTGCCAGCAGCTTAGAGATGGGAAGCGGCTACACCTTC.

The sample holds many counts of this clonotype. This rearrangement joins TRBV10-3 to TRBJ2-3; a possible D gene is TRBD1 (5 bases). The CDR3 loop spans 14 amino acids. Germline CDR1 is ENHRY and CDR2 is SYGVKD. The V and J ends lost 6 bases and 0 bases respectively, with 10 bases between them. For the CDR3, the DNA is TGTGCCATCAGGGACATCGGAAGCACAGATACGCAGTATTTT. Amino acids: CAIRDIGSTDTQYF.

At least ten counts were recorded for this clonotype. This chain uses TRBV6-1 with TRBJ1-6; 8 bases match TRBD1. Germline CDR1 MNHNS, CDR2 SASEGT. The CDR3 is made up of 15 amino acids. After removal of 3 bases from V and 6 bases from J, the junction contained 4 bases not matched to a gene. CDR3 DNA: TGTGCCAGCAGTGAGGAGGGACAGGCTAATTCACCCCTCCACTTT. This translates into CASSEEGQANSPLHF.

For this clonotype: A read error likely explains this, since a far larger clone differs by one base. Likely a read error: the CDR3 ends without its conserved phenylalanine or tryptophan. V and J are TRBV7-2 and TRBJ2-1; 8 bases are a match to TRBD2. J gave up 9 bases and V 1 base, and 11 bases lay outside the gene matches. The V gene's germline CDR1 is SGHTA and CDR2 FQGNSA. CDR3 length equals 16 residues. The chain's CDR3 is CASSLGGGRIRGEQFI. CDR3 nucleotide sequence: TGTGCCAGCAGCTTAGGTGGCGGGAGGATACGGGGTGAGCAGTTCATC.

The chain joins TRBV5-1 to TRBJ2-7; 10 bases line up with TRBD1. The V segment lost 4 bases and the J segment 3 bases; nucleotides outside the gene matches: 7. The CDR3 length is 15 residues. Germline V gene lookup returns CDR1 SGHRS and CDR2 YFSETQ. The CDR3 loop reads CASSIPGTGVYEQYF. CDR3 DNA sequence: TGCGCCAGCAGCATCCCCGGGACAGGGGTCTACGAGCAGTACTTC.

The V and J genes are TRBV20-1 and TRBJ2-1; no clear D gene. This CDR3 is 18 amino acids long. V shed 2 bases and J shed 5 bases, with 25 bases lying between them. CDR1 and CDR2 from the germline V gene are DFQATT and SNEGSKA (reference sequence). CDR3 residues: CSARSLGGVTGAHNEQFF. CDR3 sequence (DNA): TGCAGTGCTAGATCTCTGGGTGGCGTTACCGGCGCCCACAATGAGCAGTTCTTC.

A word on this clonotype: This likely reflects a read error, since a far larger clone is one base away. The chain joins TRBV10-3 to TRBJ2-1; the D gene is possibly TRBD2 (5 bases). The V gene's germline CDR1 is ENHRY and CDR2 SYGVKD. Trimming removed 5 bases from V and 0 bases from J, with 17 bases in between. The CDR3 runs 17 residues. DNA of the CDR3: TGTGCCATCAGTCCCATAGGGCCTGGGAGCTCCTACAATGAGCAGTTCTTC. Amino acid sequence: CAISPIGPGSSYNEQFF.

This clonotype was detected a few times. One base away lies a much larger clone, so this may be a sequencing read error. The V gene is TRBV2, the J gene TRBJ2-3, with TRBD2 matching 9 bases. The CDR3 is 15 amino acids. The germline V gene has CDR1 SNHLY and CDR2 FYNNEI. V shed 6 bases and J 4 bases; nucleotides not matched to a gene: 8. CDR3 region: CASRGTSFHADTQYF. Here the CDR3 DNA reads TGTGCCAGCAGGGGGACTAGCTTTCACGCAGATACGCAGTATTTT.

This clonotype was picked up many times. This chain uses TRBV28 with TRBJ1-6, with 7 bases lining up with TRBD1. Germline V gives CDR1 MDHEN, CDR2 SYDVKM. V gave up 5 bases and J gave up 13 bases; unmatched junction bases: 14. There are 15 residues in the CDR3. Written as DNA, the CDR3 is TGTGCCAGCAGTACAGCGGACAGGCTGCGAGGGCCCCTCCACTTT. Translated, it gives CASSTADRLRGPLHF.

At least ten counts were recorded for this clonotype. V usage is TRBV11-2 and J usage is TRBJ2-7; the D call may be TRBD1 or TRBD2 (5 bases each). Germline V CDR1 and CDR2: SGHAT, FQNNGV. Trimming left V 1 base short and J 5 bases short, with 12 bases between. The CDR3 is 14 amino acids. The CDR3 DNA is TGTGCCAGCAGCTTAGGACTGGGGGAAGACGAGCAGTACTTC. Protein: CASSLGLGEDEQYF.

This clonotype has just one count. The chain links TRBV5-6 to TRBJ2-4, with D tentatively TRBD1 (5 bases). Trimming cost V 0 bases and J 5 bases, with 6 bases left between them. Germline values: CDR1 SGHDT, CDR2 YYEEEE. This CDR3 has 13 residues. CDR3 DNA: TGTGCCAGCAGCTTGGTAGGGGAAAACATTCAGTACTTC. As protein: CASSLVGENIQYF.

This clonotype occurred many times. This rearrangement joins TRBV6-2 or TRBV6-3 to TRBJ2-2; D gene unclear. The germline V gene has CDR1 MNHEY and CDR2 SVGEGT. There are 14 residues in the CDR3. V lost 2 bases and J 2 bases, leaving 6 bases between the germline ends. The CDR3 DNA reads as TGTGCCAGCAGTTACGACGGAAACACCGGGGAGCTGTTTTTT. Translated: CASSYDGNTGELFF.